One sample yielded the 19 T cell receptor beta chains listed below, sequenced in a study of CD8 T cells in ankylosing spondylitis. Each CDR3 protein is one row after TCRdb ran MiXCR on the 5' RACE reads. The table lists 100,000 to 150,000 distinct CDR3 sequences, about an eighth of them singletons, with around 4.1% in the top ten. The source material was blood, either unsorted or a sorted T cell fraction (not recorded which). All receptors derive from a female donor with ankylosing spondylitis or in good health (not recorded which).

This chain uses TRBV5-1 with TRBJ2-5; TRBD1 agrees at 7 bases. With V trimmed by 4 bases and J by 5 bases, 11 bases remained unmatched. Germline CDR1 and CDR2: SGHRS and YFSETQ. There are 15 residues in the CDR3. DNA of the CDR3: TGCGCCAGCAGCACACAGGGGTCCCCCAAGGAGACCCAGTACTTC. Protein product: CASSTQGSPKETQYF.

This clonotype was seen a single time. Since a much larger clone is just one base distant, this may be a read error. This chain uses TRBV23-1 with TRBJ1-4; 10 bases are a match to TRBD1. TRBV23-1 is classed as an ORF, of uncertain function. Trimming took 0 bases from V and 6 from J; bases not matched to a gene: 4. This CDR3 has 16 amino acids. CDR3 DNA sequence: TGCGCCAGCAGTCAATCCCCCGGGACAGGGGATGAAAAACTGTTTTTT. Protein sequence: CASSQSPGTGDEKLFF.

This clonotype was seen ten or more times. This chain joins TRBV12-3 or TRBV12-4 and TRBJ1-2; no clear D. The CDR3 loop spans 15 amino acids. V was cut by 4 bases and J by 4 bases, with 16 bases left in between. In nucleotides, the CDR3 is TGTGCCAGCAGTTCCCACGCAGGAGCTTTCTATGGCTACACCTTC. It specifies CASSSHAGAFYGYTF.

This clonotype occurred many times. The V gene is TRBV7-8, the J gene TRBJ1-2; D unclear. The CDR3 runs 14 residues. Germline CDR1 SGHVS, CDR2 FQNEAQ. With 8 bases removed from V and 4 bases from J, the gap between germline ends came to 17 bases. CDR3 sequence (DNA): TGTGCCAGCTCCTCCATTTTATTCTCCTATGGCTACACCTTC. Translation gives CASSSILFSYGYTF.

This clonotype was counted many times. The rearrangement joins TRBV7-2 to TRBJ2-1; 8 bases line up with TRBD2. CDR3 length: 15 residues. V was pared by 5 bases and J by 8 bases, with 11 bases of the junction left unmatched. The germline gives CDR1 SGHTA, CDR2 FQGNSA. CDR3 sequence (DNA): TGTGCCAGCAGCCTAACAGCGGGAGCTGAGTATGAGCAGTTCTTC. Translation: CASSLTAGAEYEQFF.

This clonotype showed up many times. The chain couples TRBV14 to TRBJ2-1, with D tentatively TRBD2 (6 bases). Trimming took off 0 bases at V and 8 bases at J, with 11 bases between the two ends. From germline, CDR1 is SGHDN and CDR2 FVKESK. The CDR3 extends over 14 amino acids. This chain's CDR3 is CASSQEWGVDEQFF. The CDR3 coding sequence is TGTGCCAGCAGCCAAGAATGGGGGGTCGATGAGCAGTTCTTC. Combining the CDR3 with reference TRBV14 and TRBJ2-1 gives the whole variable domain EAGVTQFPSHSVIEKGQTVTLRCDPISGHDNLYWYRRVMGKEIKFLLHFVKESKQDESGMPNNRFLAERTGGTYSTLKVQPAELEDSGVYFCASSQEWGVDEQFFGPGTRLTVL.

Points on this clonotype: With a much larger clone just one base away, this may be a read error. As DNA, the CDR3 is TGCAGCCAGGCCAGGGCCTACAATGAGCAGTTCTTC. Its protein product is CSQARAYNEQFF. The chain uses TRBV29-1 and TRBJ2-1, with D possibly being TRBD1 (5 bases). V was trimmed by 8 bases and J by 2 bases, leaving 10 bases between them. This CDR3 region has 12 residues. Germline V lookup: CDR1 SQVTM, CDR2 ANQGSEA.

The sample holds many counts of this clonotype. The chain uses TRBV20-1 and TRBJ2-2; possible D gene TRBD2, 6 bases. Between the trimmed V and J ends, which lost 3 bases and 3 bases, there was a span of 11 bases. This CDR3 is built from 14 residues. Germline lookup yields CDR1 DFQATT and CDR2 SNEGSKA (reference sequence). In nucleotides, the CDR3 is TGCAGTGCTAGTGGAACGGGGGACACCGGGGAGCTGTTTTTT. As protein: CSASGTGDTGELFF.

This clonotype appeared many times. The chain joins TRBV20-1 to TRBJ2-1; no definite D call. The CDR3 totals 11 residues. Germline assignment: CDR1 DFQATT and CDR2 SNEGSKA (reference sequence). The germline V and J ends were trimmed by 5 bases and 6 bases, with 8 bases remaining between them. DNA for the CDR3: TGCAGTGCTCTCCTCGGCAATGAGCAGTTCTTC. Its protein is CSALLGNEQFF.

This clonotype was detected a few times. V and J are TRBV11-1 and TRBJ1-2, with 7 positions matching TRBD1. V lost 5 bases to trimming and J lost 7 bases; unmatched junction nucleotides: 10. The CDR3 extends over 14 amino acids. CDR1 and CDR2 from the germline V gene are SGHAT and FQDESV (reference sequence). The CDR3 spells CASSLRQGGSGYTF. For the CDR3, the DNA is TGTGCCAGCAGCCTGAGACAGGGAGGGAGTGGCTACACCTTC.

This clonotype was seen repeatedly, ten times or more. The chain links TRBV7-9 to TRBJ1-1; no clear D. Germline V lookup: CDR1 SEHNR, CDR2 FQNEAQ (reference sequence). The CDR3 is 14 amino acids. V shed 6 bases and J shed 2 bases, with 13 bases lying between them. CDR3 DNA sequence: TGTGCCAGCAGTTTTACCGGGAGCAACACTGAAGCTTTCTTT. This gives the protein CASSFTGSNTEAFF.

The sample holds many counts of this clonotype. The chain employs TRBV7-8 and TRBJ2-7; D might be TRBD2 (6 bases). The length of the CDR3 is 15 residues. The V gene's germline CDR1 is SGHVS and CDR2 FQNEAQ. With 2 bases removed from V and 5 bases from J, the gap between germline ends came to 16 bases. This CDR3 is CASSLTAGRFNEQYF. CDR3 sequence (DNA): TGTGCCAGCAGCTTAACGGCGGGGAGGTTCAACGAGCAGTACTTC.

This clonotype was picked up many times. The chain employs TRBV18 and TRBJ1-2; D uncertain. Germline V lookup: CDR1 KGHSH, CDR2 LQKENI. Trimming took 0 bases from V and 4 from J, leaving 12 bases between them. The CDR3 has 15 residues. CDR3 residues: CASSPPSNGAYGYTF. The DNA for the CDR3 is TGTGCCAGCTCACCACCGAGTAACGGAGCCTATGGCTACACCTTC.

Details on this clonotype: A much bigger clone sits one base away, suggesting this may be a read error. The chain links TRBV7-3 to TRBJ2-3, with D perhaps matching TRBD1 or TRBD2 (5 bases each). CDR1 is SGHTA, CDR2 FQGTGA, per germline. The CDR3 is 15 residues long. CDR3 in amino acids: CASSLYGRGTDTQCF. The CDR3 DNA follows: TGTGCCAGCAGCTTATATGGTCGGGGCACAGATACGCAGTGTTTT.

This clonotype showed up many times. The J gene is TRBJ1-2, the V gene TRBV10-3, with TRBD1 as a possible D gene (6 bases). This CDR3 is 15 amino acids long. Germline V lookup: CDR1 ENHRY, CDR2 SYGVKD. The germline V and J ends were trimmed by 4 bases and 0 bases, with 12 bases remaining between them. In DNA form, the CDR3 reads TGTGCCATCAGTGCTGATACAGGGTCTAACTATGGCTACACCTTC. Amino acids: CAISADTGSNYGYTF.

This clonotype was observed a few times. The V gene is TRBV7-6, the J gene TRBJ2-1, with 8 bases lining up with TRBD2. CDR1 and CDR2 (germline): SGHVS, FNYEAQ. The length of the CDR3 is 13 residues. The V gene end was trimmed by 4 bases and the J gene end by 8 bases; junction bases not matched to a gene: 4. The CDR3 protein is CASSSHSGDEQFF. For the CDR3, the DNA is TGTGCCAGCAGCTCCCATAGCGGGGATGAGCAGTTCTTC.

To note about this clonotype: A much more abundant neighbour one base away suggests this may be a read error. This chain connects TRBV15 to TRBJ1-6, with a possible D match to TRBD1 (5 bases). Germline assignment: CDR1 LNHNV and CDR2 YYDKDF (reference sequence). The CDR3 has 16 residues. The CDR3 protein is CATSRDRAGTVSPLRF. Here the CDR3 DNA reads TGTGCCACCAGCAGAGATCGGGCAGGGACCGTTTCACCCCTCCGCTTT.

This clonotype was detected ten times or more. The V call is TRBV24-1, the J call TRBJ2-3; 7 bases map to TRBD1. Germline trimming cut 2 bases from V and 4 bases from J; bases unmatched to any gene: 2. CDR1 and CDR2 (germline): KGHDR, SFDVKD. The CDR3 loop spans 14 amino acids. CDR3 sequence (DNA): TGTGCCACCAGTGATTCAACAGGGGCAGATACGCAGTATTTT. This sequence encodes CATSDSTGADTQYF.

The chain joins TRBV29-1 to TRBJ1-3, with D tentatively TRBD1 (5 bases). V shed 5 bases and J shed 0 bases, with 14 bases lying between them. Germline assignment: CDR1 SQVTM and CDR2 ANQGSEA. The CDR3 has 15 residues. As DNA, the CDR3 is TGCAGCGTTCAGGCTTGGGGCGCCTCTGGAAACACCATATATTTT. Translated: CSVQAWGASGNTIYF. Based on the CDR3 plus reference TRBV29-1 and TRBJ1-3, the full variable domain is SAVISQKPSRDICQRGTSLTIQCQVDSQVTMMFWYRQQPGQSLTLIATANQGSEATYESGFVIDKFPISRPNLTFSTLTVSNMSPEDSSIYLCSVQAWGASGNTIYFGEGSWLTVV.